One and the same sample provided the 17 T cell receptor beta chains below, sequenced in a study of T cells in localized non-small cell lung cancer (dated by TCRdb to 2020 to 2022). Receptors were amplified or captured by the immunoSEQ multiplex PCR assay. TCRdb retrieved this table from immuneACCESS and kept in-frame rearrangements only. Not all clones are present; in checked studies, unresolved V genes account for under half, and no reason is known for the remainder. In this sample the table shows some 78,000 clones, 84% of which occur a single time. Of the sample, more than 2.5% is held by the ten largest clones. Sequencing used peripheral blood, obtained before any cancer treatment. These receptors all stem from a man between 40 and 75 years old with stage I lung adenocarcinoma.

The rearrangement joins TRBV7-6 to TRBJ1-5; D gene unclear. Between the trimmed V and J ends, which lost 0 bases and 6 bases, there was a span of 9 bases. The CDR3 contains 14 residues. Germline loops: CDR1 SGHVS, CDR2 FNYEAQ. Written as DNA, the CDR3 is TGTGCCAGCAGCTTAGCCGCCAGTAGTCAGCCCCAGCATTTT. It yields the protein CASSLAASSQPQHF.

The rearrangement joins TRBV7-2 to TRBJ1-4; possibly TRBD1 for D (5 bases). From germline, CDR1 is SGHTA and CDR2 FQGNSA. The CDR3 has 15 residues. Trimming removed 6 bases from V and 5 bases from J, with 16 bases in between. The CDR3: CASSIFGAGNEKLFF. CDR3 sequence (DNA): TGTGCCAGCAGTATTTTTGGGGCCGGGAATGAAAAACTGTTTTTT.

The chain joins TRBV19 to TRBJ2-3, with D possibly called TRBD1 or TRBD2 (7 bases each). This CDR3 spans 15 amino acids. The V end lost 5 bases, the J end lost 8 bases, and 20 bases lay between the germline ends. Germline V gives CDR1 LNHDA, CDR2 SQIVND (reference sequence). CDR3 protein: CASSPLQGGTGTQYF. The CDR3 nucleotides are TGTGCCAGTAGTCCGCTTCAGGGGGGGACCGGTACGCAGTATTTT.

CDR3 DNA: TGTGCCAGAAGCCGGACAGGGAGCGGCTACACCTTC. Encoded protein: CARSRTGSGYTF. The V call is TRBV5-3, the J call TRBJ1-2, with 8 nucleotides matching TRBD1. TRBV5-3 is annotated as an ORF whose role is uncertain. The CDR3 totals 12 residues. The ends lost 4 bases at V and 8 bases at J; junction bases unmatched: 4.

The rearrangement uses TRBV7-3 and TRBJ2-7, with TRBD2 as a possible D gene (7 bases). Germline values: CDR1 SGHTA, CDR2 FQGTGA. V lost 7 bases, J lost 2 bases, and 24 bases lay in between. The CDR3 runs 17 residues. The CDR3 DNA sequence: TGTGCCAGCACCGCCTACCGGGGGGCCTGCTCAACCTACGAGCAGTACTTC. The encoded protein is CASTAYRGACSTYEQYF.

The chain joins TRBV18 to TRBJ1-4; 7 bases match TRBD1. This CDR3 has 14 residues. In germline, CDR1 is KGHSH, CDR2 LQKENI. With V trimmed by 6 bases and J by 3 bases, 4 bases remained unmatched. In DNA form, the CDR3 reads TGTGCCAGCTCCGAGGGGGCAGCTAATGAAAAACTGTTTTTT. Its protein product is CASSEGAANEKLFF.

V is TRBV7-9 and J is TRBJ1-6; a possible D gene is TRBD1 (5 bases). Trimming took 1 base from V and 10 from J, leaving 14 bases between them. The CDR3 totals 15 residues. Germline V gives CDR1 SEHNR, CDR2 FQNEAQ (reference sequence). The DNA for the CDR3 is TGTGCCAGCAGCTTAGGTCATACCCGGGGCTCACCCCTCCACTTT. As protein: CASSLGHTRGSPLHF.

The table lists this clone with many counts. CDR3 amino acids: CASNILRDRGPYGYTF. The CDR3 DNA reads TGTGCCAGTAACATACTTAGGGACAGGGGGCCCTATGGCTACACCTTC. The V gene is TRBV19, the J gene TRBJ1-2; 12 nucleotides align to TRBD1. The germline CDR1 and CDR2 sequences are LNHDA and SQIVND (reference sequence). Unmatched junction bases numbered 10, after V lost 7 bases and J lost 4 bases. The CDR3 has 16 residues.

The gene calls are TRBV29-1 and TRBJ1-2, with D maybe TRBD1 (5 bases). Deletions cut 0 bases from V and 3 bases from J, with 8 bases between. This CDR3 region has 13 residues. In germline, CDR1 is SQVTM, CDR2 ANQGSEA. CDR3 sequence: CSVEERRDYGYTF. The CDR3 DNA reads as TGCAGCGTTGAAGAGCGCAGGGACTATGGCTACACCTTC.

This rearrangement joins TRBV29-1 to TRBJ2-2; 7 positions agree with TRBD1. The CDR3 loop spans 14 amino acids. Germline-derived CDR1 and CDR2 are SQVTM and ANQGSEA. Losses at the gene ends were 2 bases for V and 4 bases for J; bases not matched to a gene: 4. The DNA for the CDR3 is TGCAGCGTTGAATCGACAGGGTTCACCGGGGAGCTGTTTTTT. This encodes CSVESTGFTGELFF.

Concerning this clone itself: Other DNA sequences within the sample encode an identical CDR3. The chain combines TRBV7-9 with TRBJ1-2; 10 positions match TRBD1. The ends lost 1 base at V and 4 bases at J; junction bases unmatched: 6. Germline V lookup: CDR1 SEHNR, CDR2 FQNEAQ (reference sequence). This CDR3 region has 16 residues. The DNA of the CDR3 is TGTGCCAGCAGCTTAGGGACAGGGGGGACTATCTATGGCTACACCTTC. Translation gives CASSLGTGGTIYGYTF.

CDR3 DNA sequence: TGCAGCGTTGAGAGGCCGGGGACAGACTATGGCTACACCTTC. Translation gives CSVERPGTDYGYTF. The genes are TRBV29-1 and TRBJ1-2, with 7 bases fitting TRBD1. The CDR3 length is 14 residues. From germline, CDR1 is SQVTM and CDR2 ANQGSEA. Trimming removed 3 bases from V and 3 bases from J; junction bases left unmatched: 7.

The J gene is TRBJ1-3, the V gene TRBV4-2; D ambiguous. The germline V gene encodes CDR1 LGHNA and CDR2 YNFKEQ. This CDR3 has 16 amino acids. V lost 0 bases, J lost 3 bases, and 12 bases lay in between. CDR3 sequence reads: CASSQEVAMGGNTIYF. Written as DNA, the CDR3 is TGTGCCAGCAGCCAAGAGGTTGCAATGGGTGGAAACACCATATATTTT.

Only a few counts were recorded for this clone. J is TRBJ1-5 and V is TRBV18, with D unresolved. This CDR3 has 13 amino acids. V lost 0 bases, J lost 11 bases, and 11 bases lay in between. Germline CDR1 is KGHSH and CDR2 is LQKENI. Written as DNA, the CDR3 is TGTGCCAGCTCACCACCCCAGGTCCAGGCCCAGCATTTT. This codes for CASSPPQVQAQHF.

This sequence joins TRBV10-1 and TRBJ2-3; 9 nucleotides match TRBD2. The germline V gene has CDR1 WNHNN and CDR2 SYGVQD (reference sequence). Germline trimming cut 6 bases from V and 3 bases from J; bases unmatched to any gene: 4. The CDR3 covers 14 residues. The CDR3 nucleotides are TGCGCCAGCAGGGCTAGCGGGGCTACAGATACGCAGTATTTT. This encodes CASRASGATDTQYF.

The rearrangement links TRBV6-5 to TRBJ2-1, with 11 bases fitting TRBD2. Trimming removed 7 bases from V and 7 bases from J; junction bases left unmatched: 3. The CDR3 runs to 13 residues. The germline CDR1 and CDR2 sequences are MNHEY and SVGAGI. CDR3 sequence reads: CASIAGGTNEQFF. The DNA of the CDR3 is TGTGCCAGCATAGCGGGAGGGACTAATGAGCAGTTCTTC.

Here the CDR3 reads CASGQNPYNSPLHF. CDR3 nucleotide sequence: TGTGCCAGCGGGCAGAACCCCTATAATTCACCCCTCCACTTT. This chain links TRBV9 with TRBJ1-6, with D unresolved. The CDR3 spans 14 residues. The V and J ends lost 7 bases and 2 bases respectively, with 10 bases between them. Germline assignment: CDR1 SGDLS and CDR2 YYNGEE. Full variable domain (remainder filled in from reference TRBV9 and TRBJ1-6): DSGVTQTPKHLITATGQRVTLRCSPRSGDLSVYWYQQSLDQGLQFLIQYYNGEERAKGNILERFSAQQFPDLHSELNLSSLELGDSALYFCASGQNPYNSPLHFGNGTRLTVT.